This T cell receptor (beta chain) was recorded in a study of spatial heterogeneity in lung cancer. Study-level background: In raw reads, more than eight appearances on average were recorded for each unique TCR and UMI combination.

Each TCR cDNA molecule bore a unique molecular identifier. TCRdb processed the 5' RACE reads anew with MiXCR; each CDR3 protein has one entry. The sample records roughly 70,000 distinct CDR3 sequences, about 14% being singletons. This CDR3 comprises 14 residues. J lost 0 bases, V lost 6 bases, and 4 bases had no gene match. Germline V gene data show CDR1 as DFQATT and CDR2 as SNEGSKA (reference sequence). Specified time point: sample taken at primary tumor resection. Material for sequencing was whole RNA from tumor, nontumor lung or frozen PBMC, left unsorted. 72 TRACERx patients with early, untreated non-small cell lung cancer donated samples. This clonotype occurred many times. Its antigen is currently unknown. Study conclusions and caveats: Relative to follow-up, resection was when ubiquitous expanded tumor TCRs appeared more in blood.

The sample in question was PBMCs, obtained at surgery. The receptor's source is a male donor with early-stage non-small cell lung cancer. The V call is TRBV20-1, the J call TRBJ2-7, with TRBD2 identical over 11 bases. The CDR3 nucleotides are TGCAGTGCCCTTACTAGCGGGAGCTCCTACGAGCAGTACTTC. It translates to CSALTSGSSYEQYF.